The 25 T cell receptor beta chains reported below all come from one sample, sequenced in a study of tumor and adjacent non-tumor tissue in lung cancer. RNA was extracted from bulk tissue without any cell sorting. More than 3 cm separated this lung sample from the edge of the tumor. The library came from three nested PCR rounds adapted from ARM-PCR protocols. TCRdb analysed the multiplex PCR reads with MiXCR anew, one entry per CDR3 protein. The sample has more than 55,000 distinct CDR3 sequences, around three quarters seen once. The specimen was distant non-tumor lung tissue. These receptors all stem from a man aged 60-69 years with non-small cell lung cancer.

This clonotype was observed once. The junction departs from germline at one end; a sequencing error may be responsible. The chain has TRBV20-1 and TRBJ2-1; possible D gene TRBD2, 5 bases. Germline V lookup: CDR1 DFQATT, CDR2 SNEGSKA (reference sequence). The length of the CDR3 is 16 residues. The CDR3 region has the DNA TGCAGCGCTACCTCCTCACTAGTGGAGACCTACAATGAGCAGTTCTTC. It specifies CSATSSLVETYNEQFF.

This clonotype has a handful of counts. A much larger clonotype is one base distant, so this may be a read error. This chain connects TRBV11-2 to TRBJ1-5, with TRBD1 as a possible D gene (6 bases). This CDR3 has 14 residues. Germline loops: CDR1 SGHAT, CDR2 FQNNGV. The chain's CDR3 is CTSSLEGGNQPQHF. Written as DNA, the CDR3 is TGTACCAGCAGCTTAGAGGGGGGGAATCAGCCCCAGCATTTT.

J is TRBJ2-7 and V is TRBV9, with 7 bases that match TRBD1. This CDR3 spans 14 amino acids. CDR1 SGDLS and CDR2 YYNGEE come from the germline V gene. The V and J ends lost 7 bases and 1 base, in that order; junction bases with no gene match: 8. The CDR3 sequence is CASSGTAQSYEQYF. CDR3 coding DNA: TGTGCCAGCTCCGGGACAGCTCAATCCTACGAGCAGTACTTC.

With regard to this clonotype: No conserved phenylalanine or tryptophan ends this CDR3, so it is likely a read error. The V and J genes are TRBV12-3 or TRBV12-4 and TRBJ1-2; no reliable D call. The CDR3 runs 12 residues. Trimming pared 1 base from V and 6 bases from J, leaving 6 bases between. The CDR3 here is CASSLGGNGYTI. As DNA, the CDR3 is TGTGCCAGCAGTTTAGGAGGGAATGGCTACACCATA.

A remark on this clonotype: One junction end does not reproduce the germline sequence, and a read error may be involved. The rearrangement uses TRBV11-2 and TRBJ2-3, with unresolved D. This CDR3 has 14 residues. Germline CDR1 reads SGHAT; CDR2 reads FQNNGV. CDR3 amino acids: CASSLDGSLDTQYF. The CDR3 DNA sequence: TGTGCCAGCAGCTTAGATGGGTCTTTAGATACTCAGTATTTT. The full variable domain, rest sourced from reference TRBV11-2 and TRBJ2-3, is EAGVAQSPRYKIIEKRQSVAFWCNPISGHATLYWYQQILGQGPKLLIQFQNNGVVDDSQLPKDRFSAERLKGVDSTLKIQPAKLEDSAVYLCASSLDGSLDTQYFGPGTRLTVL.

About this clonotype: Since no conserved phenylalanine or tryptophan closes the CDR3, a read error is the likely cause. The V gene is TRBV6-1, the J gene TRBJ1-5; D not certain. This CDR3 is 18 amino acids long. CDR1 is MNHNS and CDR2 is SASEGT in the germline V gene. The CDR3 region has the DNA TGTGCCAGCAGCGACAAAAGACCTTATAATCATAGCAATCAGTCCCAGCATATT. It encodes CASSDKRPYNHSNQSQHI.

The DNA of the CDR3 is TGTGCCAGCAGGCGGTGGGGAGTGCGGCCATATACGCAGTATTTT. Translation: CASRRWGVRPYTQYF. The chain joins TRBV5-5 to TRBJ2-3, with D tentatively TRBD2 (5 bases). V lost 5 bases to trimming and J lost 7 bases, with 20 bases between them. The CDR3 covers 15 residues. Per the germline V gene, CDR1 is SGHKS and CDR2 is YYEKEE (reference sequence).

Turning to this clonotype: Sequence at one end of the junction differs from germline and may be a read error. V is TRBV29-1 and J is TRBJ2-1; 7 nucleotides line up with TRBD1. This CDR3 has 14 amino acids. Germline V gene sequence: CDR1 SQVTM, CDR2 ANQGSEA. CDR3 bases: TGCAGCGCCCCCACCCGGGACAGCTACGATGAGCCGTTCTTC. This translates into CSAPTRDSYDEPFF.

This clonotype has only one observation. The J gene is TRBJ1-2, the V gene TRBV4-2, with D uncertain. With 2 bases removed from V and 9 bases from J, the gap between germline ends came to 16 bases. This CDR3 spans 14 amino acids. Germline V lookup: CDR1 LGHNA, CDR2 YNFKEQ. For the CDR3, the DNA is TGTGCCAGCAGCCAACCTGCTTCGAGTGATAGCTACACCTTC. Translating gives CASSQPASSDSYTF.

On this clonotype: One junction end disagrees with the germline gene, perhaps due to a read error. The V gene is TRBV15, the J gene TRBJ2-2, with 7 bases lining up with TRBD1. Germline V gene sequence: CDR1 LNHNV, CDR2 YYDKDF (reference sequence). The CDR3 has 21 amino acids. CDR3 amino acids: CVTSRERTGGATPRNTGELLF. The CDR3 DNA reads as TGTGTCACCAGCAGAGAGAGGACAGGCGGTGCCACCCCGCGGAACACCGGGGAGCTGTTATTT.

The chain recombines TRBV14 with TRBJ2-3, with 7 nucleotides matching TRBD1. This CDR3 comprises 12 residues. The germline CDR1 and CDR2 sequences are SGHDN and FVKESK. V was clipped by 6 bases and J by 8 bases; unmatched bases: 5. CDR3 nucleotides: TGTGCCAGCAGTCCGGGACAGAGTACGCAGTATTTT. It yields the protein CASSPGQSTQYF.

Regarding this clonotype: At one end, the junction sequence differs from germline, possibly due to a read error. The V and J genes are TRBV6-2 or TRBV6-3 and TRBJ2-1; unclear D gene. This CDR3 has 13 amino acids. From germline, CDR1 is MNHEY and CDR2 SVGEGT. CDR3 region: CAGRSRRICEQFF. As DNA, the CDR3 is TGTGCCGGCAGATCCCGACGCATCTGTGAGCAGTTCTTC.

Regarding this clonotype: A junction end diverges from the germline sequence, so it may reflect a read error. This chain links TRBV10-2 with TRBJ2-2, with D possibly TRBD2 on 5 matching bases. The CDR3 is 13 residues long. Per the germline V gene, CDR1 is WSHSY and CDR2 is SAAADI. CDR3 DNA sequence: TGCGCCGGCAGATCCCGGTCCTCCGGGGAGCTGTTCTTT. Amino acid sequence: CAGRSRSSGELFF.

Concerning this clonotype: Because the CDR3 is missing its conserved closing phenylalanine or tryptophan, this is likely a read error. V usage is TRBV5-1 and J usage is TRBJ2-7, with 10 bases matching TRBD1. J gave up 5 bases and V 4 bases, and 0 bases lay outside the gene matches. The CDR3 totals 12 residues. Germline CDR1 SGHRS, CDR2 YFSETQ. CDR3 coding DNA: TGCGCCAGCAGCGGGACAGGGGACGAGCAGTACTCC. Its translation is CASSGTGDEQYS.

This chain links TRBV4-1 with TRBJ2-7; no definite D call. The CDR3 has 14 residues. Germline CDR1 reads MGHRA; CDR2 reads YSYEKL. Trimming pared 4 bases from V and 5 bases from J, leaving 15 bases between. CDR3 bases: TGCGCCAGCAGCCTCCACACGGGTAGGGACGAGCAGTACTTC. Translation: CASSLHTGRDEQYF.

As regards this clonotype: The junction departs from the called germline gene at one end, perhaps through a read error. The gene calls are TRBV28 and TRBJ2-1; no clear D. The CDR3 extends over 13 amino acids. Germline V lookup: CDR1 MDHEN, CDR2 SYDVKM. The CDR3 region is CAGNQRSYNGQFF. The CDR3 DNA reads as TGTGCCGGCAACCAACGCTCCTACAATGGGCAGTTCTTC.

This clonotype has only one observation. It may be a read error: a sequence one base away is much more abundant. The V gene is TRBV5-1, the J gene TRBJ2-3; D may be TRBD2 (7 bases). V was trimmed by 2 bases and J by 4 bases, leaving 14 bases between them. The CDR3 contains 15 residues. CDR1 and CDR2 from the germline V gene are SGHRS and YFSETQ. DNA of the CDR3: TGCGCCAGCAGCTTAGGCAGGGGAGGGGCAGATACGCAGTATTTT. Amino acids: CASSLGRGGADTQYF.

This clonotype was seen a handful of times. J is TRBJ1-1 and V is TRBV4-1, with D hard to call. CDR1 and CDR2 (germline): MGHRA, YSYEKL. The V and J ends lost 9 bases and 6 bases respectively, with 11 bases between them. The CDR3 is 11 residues long. The CDR3 here is CASNHGSEAFF. In nucleotides, the CDR3 is TGCGCCAGTAACCACGGATCTGAAGCTTTCTTT.

Comment on this clonotype: The junction does not match germline at one end; this may be a read error. V gene TRBV6-2 or TRBV6-3 combines with J gene TRBJ2-1; possibly TRBD2 for D (6 bases). The CDR3 extends over 17 amino acids. The germline CDR1 and CDR2 sequences are MNHEY and SVGEGT. Here the CDR3 DNA reads TGTGTCAGCAGTTACAATATACTCGGGAGTTTCCCCCATGGGCAGTTCTTC. As protein: CVSSYNILGSFPHGQFF.

This clonotype was counted ten times or more. The chain carries TRBV30 and TRBJ2-7, with TRBD1 matching over 12 bases. The CDR3 spans 14 residues. With V trimmed by 1 base and J by 4 bases, 2 bases remained unmatched. In germline, CDR1 is GTSNPN, CDR2 SVGIG (reference sequence). DNA for the CDR3: TGTGCCTGGAGTGGGGACAGGGGGCAGTACGAGCAGTACTTC. Its translation: CAWSGDRGQYEQYF.

As to this clonotype: Germline and junction disagree at one end, which may indicate a read error. The CDR3 DNA reads as TGCGCCAGCAGCCAAGTAACTAGCGGGATTAGGCAGGAGAGCCAGTACTTC. Its translation: CASSQVTSGIRQESQYF. V is TRBV4-1 and J is TRBJ2-5, with TRBD2 identical over 10 bases. CDR3 length: 17 residues. CDR1 and CDR2 (germline): MGHRA, YSYEKL.

As to this clonotype: Given a much more abundant clone one base away, this may be a read error. The chain combines TRBV10-3 with TRBJ2-6; the D gene is possibly TRBD1 (6 bases). The germline V gene encodes CDR1 ENHRY and CDR2 SYGVKD. Trimming left V 10 bases short and J 2 bases short, with 12 bases between. The CDR3 has 14 residues. CDR3 DNA sequence: TGTGCCACCATGGACAGCCCTGGGGCCAACGTCCTGACTTTC. Protein: CATMDSPGANVLTF.

The chain employs TRBV6-2 or TRBV6-3 and TRBJ2-3; TRBD2 might be the D (6 bases). The V end was cut by 11 bases, the J end by 5 bases, with 26 bases between. Germline V gene data show CDR1 as MNHEY and CDR2 as SVGEGT. This CDR3 has 16 amino acids. The CDR3 reads CACNGPGDFRVDTQYF. The CDR3, as DNA: TGTGCCTGCAATGGACCTGGGGACTTTAGGGTAGATACGCAGTATTTT.

In regard to this clonotype: At one of its ends the junction is not consistent with the germline gene, which may arise from a read error. This rearrangement joins TRBV11-3 to TRBJ2-2; D possibly corresponds to TRBD1 (5 bases). Germline assignment: CDR1 SGHNT and CDR2 YENEEA. This CDR3 comprises 13 residues. The CDR3 DNA is TGTGCCAGCGGCTTAGATTTGAGCAGGGATCTGTTTTTT. Translation: CASGLDLSRDLFF. The variable domain in full, with the rest retrieved from reference TRBV11-3 and TRBJ2-2, is EAGVVQSPRYKIIEKKQPVAFWCNPISGHNTLYWYLQNLGQGPELLIRYENEEAVDDSQLPKDRFSAERLKGVDSTLKIQPAELGDSAVYLCASGLDLSRDLFFGEGSRLTVL.

The chain couples TRBV29-1 to TRBJ1-1, with unresolved D. Trimming took 2 bases from V and 2 from J, leaving 9 bases between them. CDR1 is SQVTM and CDR2 is ANQGSEA in the germline V gene. This CDR3 comprises 13 residues. In nucleotides, the CDR3 is TGCAGCGTTGAACGGTTTTCTAACACTGAAGCTTTCTTT. Its protein product is CSVERFSNTEAFF.